These 23 T cell receptor beta chains originate from one sample sequenced in a study of T cell responses to AZD1222 COVID-19 vaccine. Measured with immunoSEQ multiplex PCR; TCRdb has only the in-frame clones, and not every one. The sample contains about 190,000 clones, 80% to 95% of which appear only once. The sample consisted of peripheral blood, taken on day 0 of AZD1222 vaccination. These receptors were taken from an adult in good health.

This clone was detected once. The same CDR3 is also encoded by other DNA sequences in this sample. The chain uses TRBV7-9 and TRBJ1-5; the D is unclear. The CDR3 is made up of 14 amino acids. Trimming pared 0 bases from V and 0 bases from J, leaving 3 bases between. CDR1 SEHNR and CDR2 FQNEAQ come from the germline V gene (reference sequence). CDR3 coding DNA: TGTGCCAGCAGCTTAGCAGGTAGCAATCAGCCCCAGCATTTT. The encoded protein is CASSLAGSNQPQHF.

This chain uses TRBV18 with TRBJ2-7; D is undetermined. The CDR3 consists of 13 residues. V was shortened by 6 bases and J by 1 base, with 10 bases between the two germline ends. Germline V gene sequence: CDR1 KGHSH, CDR2 LQKENI. In nucleotides, the CDR3 is TGTGCCAGCTCTCCGGGCGGATCCTACGAGCAGTACTTC. Translated: CASSPGGSYEQYF.

Comments on this clone: Other DNA sequences in this sample translate to the same CDR3. This rearrangement joins TRBV18 to TRBJ1-5, with no clear D. Trimming removed 3 bases from V and 4 bases from J, with 7 bases in between. Germline assignment: CDR1 KGHSH and CDR2 LQKENI. CDR3 size: 13 residues. CDR3 bases: TGTGCCAGCTCACCGGGAGGTAATCAGCCCCAGCATTTT. Protein sequence: CASSPGGNQPQHF. Complete variable domain (other parts from reference TRBV18 and TRBJ1-5): NAGVMQNPRHLVRRRGQEARLRCSPMKGHSHVYWYRQLPEEGLKFMVYLQKENIIDESGMPKERFSAEFPKEGPSILRIQQVVRGDSAAYFCASSPGGNQPQHFGDGTRLSIL.

V gene TRBV5-1 combines with J gene TRBJ2-2; TRBD1 agrees at 10 bases. Germline CDR1 SGHRS, CDR2 YFSETQ. The length of the CDR3 is 16 residues. V gave up 1 base and J gave up 4 bases; unmatched junction bases: 4. The CDR3 nucleotides read TGCGCCAGCAGCTTGTCGGGGACAGGGGCCACCGGGGAGCTGTTTTTT. Protein sequence: CASSLSGTGATGELFF. The full variable domain, in which reference TRBV5-1 and TRBJ2-2 provide the parts outside the CDR3, is KAGVTQTPRYLIKTRGQQVTLSCSPISGHRSVSWYQQTPGQGLQFLFEYFSETQRNKGNFPGRFSGRQFSNSRSEMNVSTLELGDSALYLCASSLSGTGATGELFFGEGSRLTVL.

The rearrangement links TRBV27 to TRBJ1-5; TRBD1 might be the D (6 bases). This CDR3 is built from 13 residues. CDR1 is MNHEY, CDR2 SMNVEV, per germline (reference sequence). Trimming stripped 8 bases from V and 7 bases from J, with 15 bases between. This chain's CDR3 is CASLTGQRQPQHF. The CDR3 DNA sequence: TGTGCCAGCCTGACGGGACAAAGGCAGCCCCAGCATTTT.

A few counts support this clone. The rearrangement joins TRBV5-1 to TRBJ1-1; D is undetermined. Trimming cost V 0 bases and J 1 base, with 7 bases left between them. This CDR3 comprises 14 residues. Germline V CDR1 and CDR2: SGHRS, YFSETQ. The CDR3 sequence: CASSLVSANTEAFF. The CDR3 region has the DNA TGCGCCAGCAGCTTGGTGTCAGCGAACACTGAAGCTTTCTTT.

As DNA, the CDR3 is TGTGCCAGCCATTCAAACACTGAAGCTTTCTTT. Translated, it gives CASHSNTEAFF. The chain combines TRBV6-5 with TRBJ1-1; D call uncertain. The CDR3 loop spans 11 amino acids. The ends were cut back, 8 bases at V and 2 bases at J, with 6 bases in the middle. Germline V gene data show CDR1 as MNHEY and CDR2 as SVGAGI.

This chain links TRBV7-6 with TRBJ2-3; D tentatively reads TRBD1 or TRBD2 (6 bases each). The CDR3 spans 15 residues. V was trimmed by 2 bases and J by 3 bases, leaving 12 bases between them. From germline, CDR1 is SGHVS and CDR2 FNYEAQ. The CDR3 nucleotides are TGTGCCAGCAGCTTACCCGGGGGCGGGACAGATACGCAGTATTTT. Protein: CASSLPGGGTDTQYF.

This sequence joins TRBV5-4 and TRBJ2-7, with D possibly TRBD1 on 6 matching bases. Trimming removed 0 bases at V and 3 bases at J, with 19 bases between. Germline V gene data show CDR1 as SGHNT and CDR2 as YYREEE (reference sequence). The CDR3 contains 17 residues. CDR3 nucleotide sequence: TGTGCCAGCAGCTTGGCAGGCGTGGGACACGGCCACTACGAGCAGTACTTC. Translating gives CASSLAGVGHGHYEQYF.

The V gene is TRBV5-1, the J gene TRBJ2-7, with D possibly TRBD1 on 7 matching bases. V gave up 1 base and J gave up 5 bases, with 13 bases separating them. There are 14 residues in the CDR3. CDR1 is SGHRS, CDR2 YFSETQ, per germline. In DNA form, the CDR3 reads TGCGCCAGCAGCTTGCAGGGGGGCCTGAACGAGCAGTACTTC. Residues: CASSLQGGLNEQYF.

This clone was recorded only once. This rearrangement joins TRBV12-3 or TRBV12-4 to TRBJ2-1, with 9 bases identical to TRBD2. The J segment lost 2 bases and the V segment lost 11 bases, leaving 4 bases of the junction unmatched. This CDR3 is built from 13 residues. CDR3 coding DNA: TGTGCCGCGGGGGGGTCCCCCTACAATGAGCAGTTCTTC. This codes for CAAGGSPYNEQFF.

The rearrangement links TRBV7-9 to TRBJ1-2; 8 nucleotides line up with TRBD1. The V and J ends lost 5 bases and 4 bases, in that order; junction bases with no gene match: 15. Germline lookup yields CDR1 SEHNR and CDR2 FQNEAQ (reference sequence). This CDR3 is 17 amino acids long. Here the CDR3 DNA reads TGTGCCAGCAGCCTCGACACACTCGACAGGGGCGGCTATGGCTACACCTTC. It codes for CASSLDTLDRGGYGYTF. Filled out from reference TRBV7-9 and TRBJ1-2, the complete variable domain reads DTGVSQNPRHKITKRGQNVTFRCDPISEHNRLYWYRQTLGQGPEFLTYFQNEAQLEKSRLLSDRFSAERPKGSFSTLEIQRTEQGDSAMYLCASSLDTLDRGGYGYTFGSGTRLTVV.

The J gene is TRBJ2-2, the V gene TRBV9; TRBD2 matches 11 bases. J gave up 7 bases and V 3 bases, and 14 bases lay outside the gene matches. The CDR3 extends over 18 amino acids. Germline loops: CDR1 SGDLS, CDR2 YYNGEE. The DNA for the CDR3 is TGTGCCAGCAGCGAACCGCCCGTAGCGGGGGGGCCCAGCGGGGAGCTGTTTTTT. It is translated as CASSEPPVAGGPSGELFF.

The CDR3, as DNA: TGTGCCAGCAGCCGTGGACAGGGGGCGTTGGATACGCAGTATTTT. As protein: CASSRGQGALDTQYF. The chain links TRBV5-8 to TRBJ2-3; 11 bases are a match to TRBD1. The germline V gene has CDR1 SGHTS and CDR2 YDEGEE. V dropped 4 bases and J dropped 6; count of bases not matched to a gene: 7. CDR3 length: 15 amino acids.

This clone was recorded only once. The V and J genes are TRBV4-2 and TRBJ1-1; no clear D gene. Trimming shortened V by 4 bases and J by 4 bases, and 7 bases separated the two germline ends. From germline, CDR1 is LGHNA and CDR2 YNFKEQ. This CDR3 comprises 12 residues. This CDR3 reads CASSRVGTEAFF. Here the CDR3 DNA reads TGTGCCAGCAGCCGGGTGGGCACTGAAGCTTTCTTT.

The gene calls are TRBV27 and TRBJ2-2; D might be TRBD2 (6 bases). This CDR3 region has 17 residues. Trimming left V 2 bases short and J 3 bases short, with 16 bases between. Germline-derived CDR1 and CDR2 are MNHEY and SMNVEV (reference sequence). The CDR3 protein is CASSLIWSREYTGELFF. CDR3 in DNA: TGTGCCAGCAGTTTAATCTGGTCCCGGGAGTACACCGGGGAGCTGTTTTTT.

The chain uses TRBV28 and TRBJ1-4; 9 bases are shared with TRBD1. J was trimmed by 5 bases and V by 9 bases; bases with no gene match: 4. Germline loops: CDR1 MDHEN, CDR2 SYDVKM. The CDR3 consists of 13 residues. The CDR3 DNA reads TGTGCCAGTGAAGACAGGGGGAATGAAAAACTGTTTTTT. Translation: CASEDRGNEKLFF. Combining the CDR3 with reference TRBV28 and TRBJ1-4 gives the whole variable domain DVKVTQSSRYLVKRTGEKVFLECVQDMDHENMFWYRQDPGLGLRLIYFSYDVKMKEKGDIPEGYSVSREKKERFSLILESASTNQTSMYLCASEDRGNEKLFFGSGTQLSVL.

The chain links TRBV10-3 to TRBJ1-6; D remains ambiguous. Germline-derived CDR1 and CDR2 are ENHRY and SYGVKD. V was trimmed by 2 bases and J by 7 bases, leaving 9 bases between them. This CDR3 is built from 14 residues. The CDR3 nucleotides read TGTGCCATCAGTGAGGAGGGTTACAATTCACCCCTCCACTTT. Its translation: CAISEEGYNSPLHF.

About this clone: One end of the junction is discordant with germline, which a read error may explain. The rearrangement links TRBV5-6 to TRBJ2-7; D gene uncertain. CDR3 length equals 12 residues. Germline assignment: CDR1 SGHDT and CDR2 YYEEEE. This CDR3 reads CAGSLASYEQYF. As DNA, the CDR3 is TGTGCCGGCAGCTTGGCAAGCTACGAGCAGTACTTC. Drawing the rest from reference TRBV5-6 and TRBJ2-7, the complete variable domain is DAGVTQSPTHLIKTRGQQVTLRCSPKSGHDTVSWYQQALGQGPQFIFQYYEEEERQRGNFPDRFSGHQFPNYSSELNVNALLLGDSALYLCAGSLASYEQYFGPGTRLTVT.

The chain has TRBV30 and TRBJ1-1, with D unclear. Germline loops: CDR1 GTSNPN, CDR2 SVGIG (reference sequence). V was cut by 3 bases and J by 11 bases, with 19 bases left in between. The CDR3 has 13 amino acids. CDR3 protein: CAWRRDGRVGAFF. The CDR3 coding sequence is TGTGCCTGGAGGCGAGACGGACGGGTTGGGGCTTTCTTT.

With respect to this clone: The junction differs from germline at one of its ends, possibly a read error. V and J are TRBV2 and TRBJ2-5, with D maybe TRBD1 (6 bases). This CDR3 is built from 13 residues. Germline CDR1 SNHLY, CDR2 FYNNEI. The CDR3, as DNA: TGTGCCAGCAGCGAAGTAGGGGGTGGGTCCCAGTACTTC. This codes for CASSEVGGGSQYF.

CDR3 sequence reads: CASSERGFRGSATDTQYF. DNA for the CDR3: TGTGCCAGCAGCGAGAGAGGGTTTAGGGGGAGCGCCACAGATACGCAGTATTTT. V and J are TRBV9 and TRBJ2-3; tentatively, D is TRBD1 (6 bases). Per the germline V gene, CDR1 is SGDLS and CDR2 is YYNGEE. This CDR3 has 18 amino acids. V shed 3 bases and J shed 2 bases, with 22 bases lying between them.

CDR3 region: CASSQGTGASYGYTF. The CDR3 DNA sequence: TGCGCCAGCAGCCAAGGGACAGGGGCTTCCTATGGCTACACCTTC. The chain is built from TRBV4-1 and TRBJ1-2; 9 bases are a match to TRBD1. V trimming: 1 base; J trimming: 4 bases; junction bases outside the gene matches: 4. Germline V lookup: CDR1 MGHRA, CDR2 YSYEKL. This CDR3 comprises 15 residues.